Shown below are 23 T cell receptor beta chains from a single sample sequenced in a study of PD-L1 blockade in urothelial cancer (dated by TCRdb to about 2017). The protocol used for the library was the immunoSEQ multiplex PCR assay. This is the immuneACCESS table as TCRdb keeps it, with only in-frame sequences that have V and J called. A part of the clones is gone; compared with another copy, unresolved V genes explain less than half, and the rest is unexplained. For this sample the table gives just under 30,000 clones, of which around 87% were detected only once. The top ten clonotypes cover about 3.4% of the sample. The input for sequencing was PBMCs, taken around atezolizumab (anti-PD-L1) treatment. Every receptor here comes from a man aged 45-65 years with urothelial cancer.

As for this clone: This sample includes further DNA sequences coding for the same CDR3. The J gene is TRBJ1-1, the V gene TRBV7-2, with 8 bases aligning to TRBD1. The V gene end was trimmed by 5 bases and the J gene end by 1 base; junction bases not matched to a gene: 3. The CDR3 totals 14 residues. Germline V gene data show CDR1 as SGHTA and CDR2 as FQGNSA. The CDR3 DNA follows: TGTGCCAGCAGCCCCGGACAGGGGAACACTGAAGCTTTCTTT. This translates into CASSPGQGNTEAFF.

The gene calls are TRBV27 and TRBJ2-7; perhaps TRBD2 as D (5 bases). The CDR3 spans 16 residues. Germline CDR1 and CDR2: MNHEY and SMNVEV (reference sequence). V was clipped by 5 bases and J by 12 bases, with 29 bases between them. CDR3 in DNA: TGTGCCAGCAGTCCTTCTGTTGGGCTAGCTCCTCCCCTGGGGTACTTC. It codes for CASSPSVGLAPPLGYF.

V usage is TRBV15 and J usage is TRBJ2-1, with 7 nucleotides matching TRBD2. J gave up 2 bases and V 1 base, and 2 bases lay outside the gene matches. The CDR3 sequence is 15 residues long. Germline CDR1 LNHNV, CDR2 YYDKDF (reference sequence). In DNA, the CDR3 is TGTGCCACCAGCAGAGCTAGCGGTGCCTACAATGAGCAGTTCTTC. This encodes CATSRASGAYNEQFF.

CDR3 sequence reads: CASSFPGTGGYTF. As DNA, the CDR3 is TGTGCCAGCAGTTTCCCCGGGACAGGGGGCTACACCTTC. The chain has TRBV27 and TRBJ1-2, with 9 bases that match TRBD1. V shed 3 bases, J shed 8 bases, and the junction held 4 bases outside the gene matches. Germline CDR1 is MNHEY and CDR2 is SMNVEV (reference sequence). The CDR3 has 13 residues.

The chain has TRBV13 and TRBJ2-5; TRBD1 matches at 8 bases. V lost 5 bases, J lost 4 bases, and 9 bases stayed unmatched. CDR1 is PRHDT and CDR2 is FYEKMQ in the germline V gene (reference sequence). The CDR3 covers 15 residues. The CDR3 bases are TGTGCCAGCAGCAAGTGGACAGGGAATCGAGAGACCCAGTACTTC. Residues: CASSKWTGNRETQYF.

The V call is TRBV18, the J call TRBJ2-7; 7 bases fit TRBD1. The CDR3 has 16 amino acids. V lost 3 bases, J lost 4 bases, and 12 bases stayed unmatched. The germline gives CDR1 KGHSH, CDR2 LQKENI. The CDR3 DNA sequence: TGTGCCAGCTCACCCGGGACCGGGACAGCACGGTACGAGCAGTACTTC. Translation gives CASSPGTGTARYEQYF.

This clone was seen once. The V call is TRBV2, the J call TRBJ2-1, with D perhaps matching TRBD1 (5 bases). This CDR3 spans 16 amino acids. CDR1 and CDR2 from the germline V gene are SNHLY and FYNNEI. Trimming removed 8 bases from V and 6 bases from J, with 23 bases in between. This CDR3 reads CASVWTQQEDLNEQFF. The CDR3 DNA reads as TGTGCCAGCGTTTGGACCCAACAGGAAGACCTCAATGAGCAGTTCTTC. Drawing the rest from reference TRBV2 and TRBJ2-1, the complete variable domain is EPEVTQTPSHQVTQMGQEVILRCVPISNHLYFYWYRQILGQKVEFLVSFYNNEISEKSEIFDDQFSVERPDGSNFTLKIRSTKLEDSAMYFCASVWTQQEDLNEQFFGPGTRLTVL.

The chain links TRBV7-9 to TRBJ1-5; D unclear. The germline V gene has CDR1 SEHNR and CDR2 FQNEAQ (reference sequence). This CDR3 region has 15 residues. Trimming pared 2 bases from V and 2 bases from J, leaving 10 bases between. The CDR3 region is CASSLSGMGNQPQHF. CDR3 sequence (DNA): TGTGCCAGCAGCTTATCGGGTATGGGCAATCAGCCCCAGCATTTT.

This sequence joins TRBV12-2 and TRBJ2-7; the table's D call TRBD1 went unverified against the DNA. TRBV12-2 represents a pseudogene. The CDR3 length is 16 residues. DNA of the CDR3: TGTGCAAGTCGCCCGTACCGAGGGACAGCCCCCTACGAGCAGTACTTC. As protein: CASRPYRGTAPYEQYF.

The gene calls are TRBV27 and TRBJ2-7; 7 bases are a match to TRBD1. V was clipped by 6 bases and J by 3 bases; unmatched bases: 8. Germline CDR1 and CDR2: MNHEY and SMNVEV (reference sequence). The CDR3 consists of 14 residues. The CDR3 loop reads CASSPGQRYYEQYF. Here the CDR3 DNA reads TGTGCCAGCAGCCCGGGACAGCGTTACTACGAGCAGTACTTC.

V gene TRBV27 combines with J gene TRBJ2-3; D perhaps matches TRBD2 (5 bases). Germline V gives CDR1 MNHEY, CDR2 SMNVEV (reference sequence). Trimming removed 4 bases from V and 0 bases from J, with 11 bases in between. This CDR3 contains 15 residues. CDR3 region: CASSSPTRSTDTQYF. CDR3 in DNA: TGTGCCAGCAGTTCCCCCACTAGAAGCACAGATACGCAGTATTTT.

The rearrangement links TRBV7-2 to TRBJ1-5; D unclear. The CDR3 spans 15 residues. V lost 1 base to trimming and J lost 4 bases, with 11 bases between them. Germline CDR1 is SGHTA and CDR2 is FQGNSA. The CDR3 is CASSLVWAENQPQHF. The DNA of the CDR3 is TGTGCCAGCAGCTTAGTCTGGGCAGAAAATCAGCCCCAGCATTTT.

The chain combines TRBV6-5 with TRBJ1-2; TRBD1 might be the D (6 bases). The CDR3 is made up of 13 amino acids. V was cut by 6 bases and J by 6 bases, with 14 bases left in between. Germline V gene lookup returns CDR1 MNHEY and CDR2 SVGAGI. In DNA form, the CDR3 reads TGTGCCAGCAGGGGGACAAAAAGACATGGCTACACCTTC. Its protein product is CASRGTKRHGYTF.

This rearrangement joins TRBV6-6 to TRBJ2-2; TRBD1 aligns across 7 bases. The CDR3 covers 13 residues. Germline loops: CDR1 MNHNY, CDR2 SVGAGI (reference sequence). With 6 bases clipped from V and 5 bases from J, the junction kept 3 bases outside the gene matches. CDR3 bases: TGTGCCAGCAGCGACAGGGAAACCGGGGAGCTGTTTTTT. Translation gives CASSDRETGELFF.

The V call is TRBV15, the J call TRBJ2-3; 9 positions agree with TRBD2. V shed 8 bases, J shed 3 bases, and the junction held 9 bases outside the gene matches. CDR1 and CDR2 from the germline V gene are LNHNV and YYDKDF (reference sequence). CDR3 length: 15 amino acids. The CDR3 DNA reads TGTGCCACCGCCCTGCTAGCGGGGAGGACAGATACGCAGTATTTT. It specifies CATALLAGRTDTQYF.

V and J are TRBV4-3 and TRBJ2-7, with a weak D call TRBD1 (5 bases). Germline-derived CDR1 and CDR2 are LGHNA and YSLEER. This CDR3 spans 17 amino acids. Between the trimmed V and J ends, which lost 1 base and 0 bases, there was a span of 16 bases. CDR3 residues: CASSQGSPLTGSYEQYF. CDR3 DNA: TGCGCCAGCAGCCAAGGGTCCCCCCTTACAGGCTCCTACGAGCAGTACTTC.

The gene calls are TRBV10-2 and TRBJ2-1, with 11 bases matching TRBD2. Germline CDR1 reads WSHSY; CDR2 reads SAAADI. V gave up 2 bases and J gave up 4 bases; unmatched junction bases: 7. The CDR3 extends over 17 amino acids. CDR3 nucleotide sequence: TGCGCCAGCAGTGAGCTTCACCGGACTAGCGGGTACAATGAGCAGTTCTTC. Translation gives CASSELHRTSGYNEQFF.

The rearrangement links TRBV4-1 to TRBJ2-7; TRBD2 matches at 11 bases. J lost 4 bases, V lost 3 bases, and 8 bases had no gene match. The CDR3 consists of 16 residues. Germline V gives CDR1 MGHRA, CDR2 YSYEKL. CDR3: CASSHPIAGGPYEQYF. In DNA form, the CDR3 reads TGCGCCAGCAGCCACCCAATAGCGGGAGGGCCTTACGAGCAGTACTTC.

The rearrangement uses TRBV14 and TRBJ1-1; D gene ambiguous. V was shortened by 1 base and J by 0 bases, with 12 bases between the two germline ends. Germline values: CDR1 SGHDN, CDR2 FVKESK. This CDR3 is 16 amino acids long. This chain's CDR3 is CASSQVYRGMNTEAFF. DNA for the CDR3: TGTGCCAGCAGCCAAGTCTACCGAGGGATGAACACTGAAGCTTTCTTT.

The gene calls are TRBV10-1 and TRBJ1-5; TRBD1 matches at 8 bases. The V segment lost 7 bases and the J segment 5 bases; nucleotides outside the gene matches: 7. The CDR3 runs to 14 residues. Per the germline V gene, CDR1 is WNHNN and CDR2 is SYGVQD (reference sequence). The CDR3 loop is CASKTTGEDQPQHF. For the CDR3, the DNA is TGCGCCAGCAAGACGACAGGGGAGGATCAGCCCCAGCATTTT.

The V call is TRBV6-1, the J call TRBJ1-5; a possible D gene is TRBD1 (6 bases). Germline lookup yields CDR1 MNHNS and CDR2 SASEGT. CDR3 length: 13 residues. V was trimmed by 6 bases and J by 4 bases, leaving 10 bases between them. CDR3 protein: CASRETGNQPQHF. CDR3 DNA sequence: TGTGCCAGCAGGGAAACAGGGAATCAGCCCCAGCATTTT.

This rearrangement joins TRBV11-3 to TRBJ1-1; D is unresolved. The CDR3 extends over 13 amino acids. Per germline, CDR1 SGHNT and CDR2 YENEEA. V was trimmed by 11 bases and J by 1 base, leaving 14 bases between them. The CDR3 loop is CAPSSQGNTEAFF. The DNA for the CDR3 is TGTGCCCCGTCTAGTCAAGGGAACACTGAAGCTTTCTTT.

V gene TRBV5-1 combines with J gene TRBJ1-2; 12 nucleotides align to TRBD1. Germline V gives CDR1 SGHRS, CDR2 YFSETQ. V was clipped by 4 bases and J by 4 bases; unmatched bases: 5. CDR3 length: 15 residues. The CDR3: CASSPGTGGAYGYTF. The CDR3 region has the DNA TGCGCCAGCAGCCCAGGGACAGGGGGCGCCTATGGCTACACCTTC. The full variable domain, rest sourced from reference TRBV5-1 and TRBJ1-2, is KAGVTQTPRYLIKTRGQQVTLSCSPISGHRSVSWYQQTPGQGLQFLFEYFSETQRNKGNFPGRFSGRQFSNSRSEMNVSTLELGDSALYLCASSPGTGGAYGYTFGSGTRLTVV.